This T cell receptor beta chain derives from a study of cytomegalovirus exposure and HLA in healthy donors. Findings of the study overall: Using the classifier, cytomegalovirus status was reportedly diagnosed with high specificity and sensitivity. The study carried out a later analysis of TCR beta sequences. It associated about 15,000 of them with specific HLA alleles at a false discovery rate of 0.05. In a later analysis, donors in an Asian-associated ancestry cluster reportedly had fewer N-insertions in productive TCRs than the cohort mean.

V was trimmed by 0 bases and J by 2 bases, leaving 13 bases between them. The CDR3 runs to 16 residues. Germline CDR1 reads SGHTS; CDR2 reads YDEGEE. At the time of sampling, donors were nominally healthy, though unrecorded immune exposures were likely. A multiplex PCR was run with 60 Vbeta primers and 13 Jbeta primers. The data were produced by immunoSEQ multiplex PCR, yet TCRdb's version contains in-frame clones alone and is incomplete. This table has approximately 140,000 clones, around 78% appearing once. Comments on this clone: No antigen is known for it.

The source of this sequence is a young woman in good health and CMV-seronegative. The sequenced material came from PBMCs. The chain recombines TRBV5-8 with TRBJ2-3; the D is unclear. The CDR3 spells CASSLVRLSITDTQYF. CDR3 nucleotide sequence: TGTGCCAGCAGCTTGGTCAGACTCTCAATCACAGATACGCAGTATTTT.